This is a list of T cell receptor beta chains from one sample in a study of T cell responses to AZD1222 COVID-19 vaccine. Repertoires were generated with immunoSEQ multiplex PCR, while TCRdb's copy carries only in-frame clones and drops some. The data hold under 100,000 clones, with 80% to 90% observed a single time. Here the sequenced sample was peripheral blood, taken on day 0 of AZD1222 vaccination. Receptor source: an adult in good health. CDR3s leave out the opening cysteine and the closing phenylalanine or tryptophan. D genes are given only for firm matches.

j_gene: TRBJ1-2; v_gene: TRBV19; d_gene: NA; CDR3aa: ASSLRPLSYGYT
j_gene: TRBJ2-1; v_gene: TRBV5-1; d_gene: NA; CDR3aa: ASSSESNEQF
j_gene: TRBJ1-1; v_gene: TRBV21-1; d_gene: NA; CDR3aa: ASSILPTGLETEAF
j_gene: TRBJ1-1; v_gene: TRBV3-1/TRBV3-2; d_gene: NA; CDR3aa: ASSQPNTEAF
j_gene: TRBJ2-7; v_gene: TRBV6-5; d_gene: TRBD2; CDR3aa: ASSQLAQSSYEQY
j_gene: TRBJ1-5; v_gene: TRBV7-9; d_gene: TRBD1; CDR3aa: ASSVRQGSEINQPQH
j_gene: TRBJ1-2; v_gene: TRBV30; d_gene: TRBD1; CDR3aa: AWTTGDLYYGYT
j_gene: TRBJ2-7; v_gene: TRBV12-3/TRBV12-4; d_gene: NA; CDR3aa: ASSPHYEQY
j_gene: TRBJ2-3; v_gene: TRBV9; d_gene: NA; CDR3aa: ASSLRQAPTDTQY
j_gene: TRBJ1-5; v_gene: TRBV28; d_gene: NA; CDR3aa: ASSFPSTANQPQH
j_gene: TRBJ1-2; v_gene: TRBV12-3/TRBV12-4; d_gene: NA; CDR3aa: ASSPGNYGYT